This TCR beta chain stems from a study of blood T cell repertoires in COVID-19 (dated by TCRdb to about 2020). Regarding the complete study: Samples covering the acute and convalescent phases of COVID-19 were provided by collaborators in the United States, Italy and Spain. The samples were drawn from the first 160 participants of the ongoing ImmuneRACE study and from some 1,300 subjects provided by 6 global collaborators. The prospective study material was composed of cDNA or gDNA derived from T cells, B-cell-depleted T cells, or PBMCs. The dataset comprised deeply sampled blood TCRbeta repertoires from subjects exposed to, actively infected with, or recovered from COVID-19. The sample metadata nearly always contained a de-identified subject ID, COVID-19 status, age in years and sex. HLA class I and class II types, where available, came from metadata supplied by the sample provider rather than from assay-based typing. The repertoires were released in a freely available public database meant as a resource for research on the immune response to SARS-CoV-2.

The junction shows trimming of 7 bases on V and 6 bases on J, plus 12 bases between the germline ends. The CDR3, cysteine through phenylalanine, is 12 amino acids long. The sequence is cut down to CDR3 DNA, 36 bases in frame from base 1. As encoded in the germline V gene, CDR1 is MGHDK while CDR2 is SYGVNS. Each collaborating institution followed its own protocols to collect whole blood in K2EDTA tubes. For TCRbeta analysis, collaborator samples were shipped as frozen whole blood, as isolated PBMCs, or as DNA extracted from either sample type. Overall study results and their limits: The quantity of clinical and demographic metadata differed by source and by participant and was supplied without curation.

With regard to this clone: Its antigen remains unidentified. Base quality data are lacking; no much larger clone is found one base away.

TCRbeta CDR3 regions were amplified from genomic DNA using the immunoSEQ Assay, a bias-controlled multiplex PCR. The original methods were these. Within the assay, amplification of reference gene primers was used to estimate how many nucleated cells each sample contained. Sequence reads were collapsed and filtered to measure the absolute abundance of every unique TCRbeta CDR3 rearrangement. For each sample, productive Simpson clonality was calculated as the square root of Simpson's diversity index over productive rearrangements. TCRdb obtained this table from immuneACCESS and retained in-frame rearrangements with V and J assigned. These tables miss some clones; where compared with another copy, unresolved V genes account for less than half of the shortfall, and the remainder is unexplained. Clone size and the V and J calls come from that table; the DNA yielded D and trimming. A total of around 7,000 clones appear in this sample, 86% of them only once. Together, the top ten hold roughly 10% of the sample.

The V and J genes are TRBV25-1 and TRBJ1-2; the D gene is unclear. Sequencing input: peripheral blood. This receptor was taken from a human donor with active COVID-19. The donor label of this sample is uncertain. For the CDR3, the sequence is CASNAGGDGYTF. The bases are TGTGCCAGCAACGCCGGCGGAGATGGCTACACCTTC.